Described below is a single TCR beta chain sequence and its context. The CDR3 has 15 residues. Trimming removed 5 bases from V and 3 bases from J, with 17 bases in between. Per the germline V gene, CDR1 is MNHEY and CDR2 is SMNVEV (reference sequence). Some clones are missing from TCRdb's copy, which holds only in-frame ones; the method was immunoSEQ multiplex PCR. The sample contains hundreds of thousands of clones, roughly 85% of which appear only once. These data are taken from a study of cytomegalovirus exposure and HLA in healthy donors. Sequenced sample: PBMCs. V is TRBV27 and J is TRBJ2-7, with a possible D match to TRBD1 (5 bases). The receptor comes from a woman aged 18-29 years in good health and CMV-seronegative. The CDR3 loop is CASSNRRTNYYEQYF. In DNA form, the CDR3 reads TGTGCCAGCAGTAATCGGCGGACAAACTACTACGAGCAGTACTTC.